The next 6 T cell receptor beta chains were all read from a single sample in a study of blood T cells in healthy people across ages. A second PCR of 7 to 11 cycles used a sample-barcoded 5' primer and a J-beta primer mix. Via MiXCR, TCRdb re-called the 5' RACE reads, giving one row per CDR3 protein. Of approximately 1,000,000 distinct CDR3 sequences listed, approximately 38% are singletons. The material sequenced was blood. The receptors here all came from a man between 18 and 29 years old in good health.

The CDR3 is CASSYPGGAQHF. DNA of the CDR3: TGTGCCAGCAGTTACCCTGGGGGAGCCCAGCATTTT. The V and J genes are TRBV6-5 and TRBJ1-5, with D perhaps matching TRBD1 (5 bases). There are 12 residues in the CDR3. Trimming shortened V by 2 bases and J by 11 bases, and 10 bases separated the two germline ends. CDR1 and CDR2 (germline): MNHEY, SVGAGI.

The CDR3 DNA reads TGCGCCAGCAGCTTGACACAGACCCGTCCCCACGAGCAGTACTTC. It specifies CASSLTQTRPHEQYF. The rearrangement links TRBV5-1 to TRBJ2-7; no reliable D call. Germline V gene lookup returns CDR1 SGHRS and CDR2 YFSETQ. V was shortened by 1 base and J by 5 bases, with 16 bases between the two germline ends. There are 15 residues in the CDR3. Based on the CDR3 plus reference TRBV5-1 and TRBJ2-7, the full variable domain is KAGVTQTPRYLIKTRGQQVTLSCSPISGHRSVSWYQQTPGQGLQFLFEYFSETQRNKGNFPGRFSGRQFSNSRSEMNVSTLELGDSALYLCASSLTQTRPHEQYFGPGTRLTVT.

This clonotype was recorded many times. CDR3 nucleotides: TGTGCCAGCAGTCTTAGACAGGGTCGGTACTATGGCTACACCTTC. It yields the protein CASSLRQGRYYGYTF. V usage is TRBV12-3 or TRBV12-4 and J usage is TRBJ1-2, with 7 bases aligning to TRBD1. The CDR3 totals 15 residues. J gave up 3 bases and V 5 bases, and 9 bases lay outside the gene matches.

The CDR3 protein is CATNRALMNTEAFF. The CDR3 coding sequence is TGTGCCACAAACAGGGCGCTGATGAACACTGAAGCTTTCTTT. V gene TRBV7-2 combines with J gene TRBJ1-1; TRBD1 might be the D (6 bases). The CDR3 spans 14 residues. V lost 10 bases to trimming and J lost 0 bases, with 15 bases between them. CDR1 SGHTA and CDR2 FQGNSA come from the germline V gene.

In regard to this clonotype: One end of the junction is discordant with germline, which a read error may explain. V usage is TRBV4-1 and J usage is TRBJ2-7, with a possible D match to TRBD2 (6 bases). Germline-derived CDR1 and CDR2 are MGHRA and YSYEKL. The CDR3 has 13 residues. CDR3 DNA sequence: TGCACCAGCAGCCAACAGGAGGGGTACGAGCAGTACTTC. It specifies CTSSQQEGYEQYF.

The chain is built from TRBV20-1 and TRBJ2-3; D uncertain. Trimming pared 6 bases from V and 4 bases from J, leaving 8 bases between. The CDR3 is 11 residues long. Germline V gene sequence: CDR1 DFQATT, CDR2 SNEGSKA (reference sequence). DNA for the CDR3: TGCAGTGCCGAACAATCAGATACGCAGTATTTT. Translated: CSAEQSDTQYF.